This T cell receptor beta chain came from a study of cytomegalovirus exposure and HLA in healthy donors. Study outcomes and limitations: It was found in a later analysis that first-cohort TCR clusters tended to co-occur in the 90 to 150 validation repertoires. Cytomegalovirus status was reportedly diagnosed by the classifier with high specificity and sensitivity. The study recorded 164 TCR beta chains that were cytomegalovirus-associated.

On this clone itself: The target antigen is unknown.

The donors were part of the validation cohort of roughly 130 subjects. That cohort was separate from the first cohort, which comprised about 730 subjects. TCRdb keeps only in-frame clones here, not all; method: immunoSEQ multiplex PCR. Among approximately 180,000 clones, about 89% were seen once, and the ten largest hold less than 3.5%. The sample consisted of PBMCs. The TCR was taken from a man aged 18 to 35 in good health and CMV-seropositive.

The CDR3 region is CASSAYRAGANVLTF. The CDR3 DNA sequence: TGTGCCAGCAGCGCGTACAGGGCTGGGGCCAACGTCCTGACTTTC. The chain recombines TRBV7-6 with TRBJ2-6; D possibly corresponds to TRBD1 (6 bases). The CDR3 loop spans 15 amino acids. Germline CDR1 reads SGHVS; CDR2 reads FNYEAQ. Trimming left V 5 bases short and J 2 bases short, with 10 bases between. Complete variable domain (other parts from reference TRBV7-6 and TRBJ2-6): GAGVSQSPRYKVTKRGQDVALRCDPISGHVSLYWYRQALGQGPEFLTYFNYEAQQDKSGLPNDRFSAERPEGSISTLTIQRTEQRDSAMYRCASSAYRAGANVLTFGAGSRLTVL.